Each of the 27 T cell receptor beta chains below was sequenced from the same sample in a study of OX40 agonist ivuxolimab in advanced cancers. The table came from immunoSEQ multiplex PCR; TCRdb's copy has only in-frame clones and leaves some out. The sample consists of roughly 40,000 clones, roughly four fifths of them appearing once. The sequencing used CD4+ or CD8+ T cells sorted from blood, collected in a trial of the OX40 agonist ivuxolimab. These receptor sequences come from an adult with an advanced solid tumor such as melanoma, head and neck, liver or kidney cancer.

The chain links TRBV12-5 to TRBJ2-7, with D unclear. V lost 3 bases to trimming and J lost 2 bases, with 11 bases between them. The CDR3 is 14 residues long. CDR1 LGHNT and CDR2 FRNRAP come from the germline V gene. CDR3 loop: CASGFSGSTYEQYV. The CDR3 nucleotides are TGTGCTAGTGGTTTTTCCGGCAGCACCTACGAGCAGTACGTC.

The rearrangement joins TRBV9 to TRBJ1-5; no clear D gene. The CDR3 extends over 13 amino acids. V lost 0 bases to trimming and J lost 4 bases, with 5 bases between them. Germline V lookup: CDR1 SGDLS, CDR2 YYNGEE. The CDR3 sequence: CASSVGPNQPQHF. The CDR3 DNA reads as TGTGCCAGCAGCGTAGGGCCAAATCAGCCCCAGCATTTT.

V usage is TRBV5-1 and J usage is TRBJ1-1; weak D call: TRBD1 (5 bases). The CDR3 is 15 amino acids. The germline V gene has CDR1 SGHRS and CDR2 YFSETQ. Between the trimmed V and J ends, which lost 5 bases and 4 bases, there was a span of 18 bases. The CDR3 loop reads CASRILAGSATEAFF. As DNA, the CDR3 is TGCGCCAGCAGAATTTTAGCAGGGTCGGCCACTGAAGCTTTCTTT.

This rearrangement joins TRBV30 to TRBJ1-2, with D possibly matching TRBD1 (6 bases). The germline V and J ends were trimmed by 4 bases and 8 bases, with 14 bases remaining between them. The germline CDR1 and CDR2 sequences are GTSNPN and SVGIG (reference sequence). The CDR3 consists of 12 residues. The CDR3 protein is CAWTPGGGGYTF. The CDR3 region has the DNA TGTGCCTGGACCCCCGGGGGCGGGGGCTACACCTTC.

This clone was picked up a small number of times. The rearrangement uses TRBV7-2 and TRBJ2-2, with D unclear. Looked up from germline, CDR1 is SGHTA and CDR2 is FQGNSA. This CDR3 contains 13 residues. As DNA, the CDR3 is TGTGCTATGGAGTATACGAACACCGGGGAGCTGTTTTTT. Amino acids: CAMEYTNTGELFF.

This chain uses TRBV7-2 with TRBJ2-1; D gene unclear. The germline CDR1 and CDR2 sequences are SGHTA and FQGNSA. V lost 5 bases, J lost 7 bases, and 15 bases lay in between. CDR3 size: 14 residues. The CDR3 region is CASSTSRVSNEQFF. CDR3 bases: TGTGCCAGCAGCACCTCTAGGGTGTCGAATGAGCAGTTCTTC.

This chain connects TRBV27 to TRBJ1-1; D possibly corresponds to TRBD1 (5 bases). Germline V gives CDR1 MNHEY, CDR2 SMNVEV (reference sequence). This CDR3 is 15 amino acids long. V was pared by 5 bases and J by 4 bases, with 17 bases between. The CDR3 loop is CASSPAQGWSTEAFF. CDR3 nucleotide sequence: TGTGCCAGCAGTCCAGCTCAGGGATGGTCCACTGAAGCTTTCTTT.

The rearrangement joins TRBV19 to TRBJ1-4, with D maybe TRBD1 (5 bases). Germline lookup yields CDR1 LNHDA and CDR2 SQIVND (reference sequence). The CDR3 runs to 14 residues. V was trimmed by 7 bases and J by 8 bases, leaving 17 bases between them. In nucleotides, the CDR3 is TGTGCCAGTACTCCGACGGGGGTGGAAGAAAAACTGTTTTTT. It codes for CASTPTGVEEKLFF.

The chain has TRBV9 and TRBJ1-1; D might be TRBD1 (5 bases). Trimming left V 4 bases short and J 5 bases short, with 15 bases between. The V gene's germline CDR1 is SGDLS and CDR2 YYNGEE. The CDR3 totals 14 residues. For the CDR3, the DNA is TGTGCCAGCAGCCCCTTGACAGTGGCGACTGAAGCTTTCTTT. It encodes CASSPLTVATEAFF.

The chain carries TRBV7-9 and TRBJ2-1; 10 positions match TRBD2. This CDR3 is 17 amino acids long. Germline CDR1 is SEHNR and CDR2 is FQNEAQ (reference sequence). The V gene end was trimmed by 6 bases and the J gene end by 7 bases; junction bases not matched to a gene: 15. The CDR3 sequence is CASSGAGGSTFPNEQFF. The DNA of the CDR3 is TGTGCCAGCAGTGGAGCGGGAGGGTCAACCTTCCCAAATGAGCAGTTCTTC.

The J gene is TRBJ1-1, the V gene TRBV18; 8 bases map to TRBD1. V trimming: 2 bases; J trimming: 1 base; junction bases outside the gene matches: 6. The CDR3 is 16 amino acids. Per germline, CDR1 KGHSH and CDR2 LQKENI. The CDR3 region is CASSPTQGAGNTEAFF. The CDR3 DNA sequence: TGTGCCAGCTCACCAACCCAGGGGGCAGGGAACACTGAAGCTTTCTTT.

The chain has TRBV5-1 and TRBJ2-3; D gene unclear. This CDR3 has 15 residues. V was pared by 0 bases and J by 6 bases, with 14 bases between. From germline, CDR1 is SGHRS and CDR2 YFSETQ. CDR3 coding DNA: TGCGCCAGCAGCTTGGGTGGAATCAGCCCCGATACGCAGTATTTT. Translating it yields CASSLGGISPDTQYF.

This chain uses TRBV7-8 with TRBJ1-5, with a weak D call TRBD1 (6 bases). CDR1 is SGHVS and CDR2 is FQNEAQ in the germline V gene. Trimming left V 4 bases short and J 3 bases short, with 19 bases between. The CDR3 is made up of 17 amino acids. The CDR3 here is CASSSLPDSVLNQPQHF. The CDR3 coding sequence is TGTGCCAGCAGCTCGCTCCCGGACAGCGTGCTCAATCAGCCCCAGCATTTT.

This clone was detected only once. The chain carries TRBV7-9 and TRBJ2-1, with 14 bases matching TRBD2. V gave up 3 bases and J gave up 6 bases; unmatched junction bases: 7. Germline CDR1 is SEHNR and CDR2 is FQNEAQ (reference sequence). CDR3 length equals 17 residues. The CDR3 DNA reads TGTGCCAGCAGCTTCCGGACTAGCGGGAGGCTGTCCAATGAGCAGTTCTTC. Translating gives CASSFRTSGRLSNEQFF.

This clone occurred a few times. V gene TRBV2 combines with J gene TRBJ2-5; TRBD1 matches 8 bases. From germline, CDR1 is SNHLY and CDR2 FYNNEI. V lost 4 bases to trimming and J lost 3 bases; unmatched junction nucleotides: 1. The CDR3 is 13 amino acids. The CDR3 region is CASSAGQEETQYF. CDR3 DNA sequence: TGTGCCAGCAGTGCGGGACAGGAAGAGACCCAGTACTTC.

The chain recombines TRBV30 with TRBJ1-4; unclear D gene. Trimming shortened V by 4 bases and J by 8 bases, and 17 bases separated the two germline ends. CDR3 size: 14 residues. CDR1 is GTSNPN and CDR2 is SVGIG in the germline V gene (reference sequence). DNA of the CDR3: TGTGCCTGGATGAAACCGGCGGGAGAGGAAAAACTGTTTTTT. It specifies CAWMKPAGEEKLFF.

In this sample, this clone turned up once. CDR3 in DNA: TGCGCCAGCAGCATACAGGGCCTACCTAATGAAAAACTGTTTTTT. It encodes CASSIQGLPNEKLFF. This chain uses TRBV5-1 with TRBJ1-4; a weak D match, TRBD1 (6 bases). Germline V gene data show CDR1 as SGHRS and CDR2 as YFSETQ. V shed 4 bases and J shed 3 bases, with 13 bases lying between them. The CDR3 sequence is 15 residues long.

This chain links TRBV25-1 with TRBJ1-2; perhaps TRBD1 as D (6 bases). With 1 base removed from V and 7 bases from J, the gap between germline ends came to 19 bases. Germline V gene data show CDR1 as MGHDK and CDR2 as SYGVNS. The CDR3 loop spans 16 amino acids. The CDR3, as DNA: TGTGCCAGCAGTGAATCCAGGACAGCTATCATTAGTGGCTACACCTTC. Its translation: CASSESRTAIISGYTF.

The chain is built from TRBV5-6 and TRBJ2-1; 7 bases agree with TRBD2. Germline CDR1 and CDR2: SGHDT and YYEEEE. J was trimmed by 7 bases and V by 0 bases; bases with no gene match: 13. The CDR3 runs to 17 residues. As DNA, the CDR3 is TGTGCCAGCAGCTTGGGGGATGGCGGGAGTGTCTTTAATGAGCAGTTCTTC. This gives the protein CASSLGDGGSVFNEQFF.

The V and J genes are TRBV15 and TRBJ1-2; the match to TRBD1 covers 12 bases. V lost 4 bases to trimming and J lost 7 bases; unmatched junction nucleotides: 13. The CDR3 spans 17 residues. Per germline, CDR1 LNHNV and CDR2 YYDKDF (reference sequence). The chain's CDR3 is CATSNDRDRGPRGGYTF. The DNA for the CDR3 is TGTGCCACCAGCAACGACCGGGACAGGGGGCCGAGAGGTGGCTACACCTTC.

The chain is built from TRBV5-6 and TRBJ1-1; D may be TRBD1 (5 bases). V lost 4 bases and J 3 bases, leaving 16 bases between the germline ends. This CDR3 is built from 15 residues. The germline CDR1 and CDR2 sequences are SGHDT and YYEEEE. CDR3 in amino acids: CASSGGGKGYTEAFF. DNA for the CDR3: TGTGCCAGCAGCGGAGGAGGAAAGGGGTACACTGAAGCTTTCTTT.

The sample holds one count of this clone. The chain carries TRBV29-1 and TRBJ2-3; D possibly matches TRBD1 or TRBD2 (5 bases each). Trimming removed 4 bases from V and 4 bases from J, with 12 bases in between. CDR1 and CDR2 (germline): SQVTM, ANQGSEA. The length of the CDR3 is 13 residues. In DNA, the CDR3 is TGCAGCGTTGGGGGGAAAGCGGCAGATACGCAGTATTTT. Translated, it gives CSVGGKAADTQYF.

The V call is TRBV7-2, the J call TRBJ2-5; 7 nucleotides line up with TRBD1. Trimming took 2 bases from V and 3 from J; bases not matched to a gene: 6. This CDR3 region has 15 residues. Germline CDR1 is SGHTA and CDR2 is FQGNSA. CDR3 DNA: TGTGCCAGCAGCTTATCCGCCGGGACAGAAGAGACCCAGTACTTC. Its protein is CASSLSAGTEETQYF.

The genes are TRBV5-6 and TRBJ1-3, with D perhaps TRBD1 (6 bases). Trimming shortened V by 4 bases and J by 3 bases, and 17 bases separated the two germline ends. The CDR3 runs 16 residues. Germline assignment: CDR1 SGHDT and CDR2 YYEEEE. As DNA, the CDR3 is TGTGCCAGCAGCGAACCGGGACAAGGACATGGAAACACCATATATTTT. Its protein is CASSEPGQGHGNTIYF.

The rearrangement links TRBV6-5 to TRBJ1-2; TRBD1 matches at 7 bases. V lost 0 bases and J lost 8; bases outside the gene matches: 12. CDR3 length: 16 residues. Germline CDR1 MNHEY, CDR2 SVGAGI. The DNA of the CDR3 is TGTGCCAGCAGTTACTCAGGGGGCAGCCTCTATCTCGGCTACACCTTC. Translated, it gives CASSYSGGSLYLGYTF.

J is TRBJ1-2 and V is TRBV7-9; TRBD1 might be the D (5 bases). The CDR3 sequence is 15 residues long. The germline V gene has CDR1 SEHNR and CDR2 FQNEAQ (reference sequence). Trimming took 5 bases from V and 4 from J, leaving 17 bases between them. The CDR3 reads CASSAGQASAYGYTF. As DNA, the CDR3 is TGTGCCAGCAGCGCCGGACAAGCATCGGCCTATGGCTACACCTTC.

The chain couples TRBV5-1 to TRBJ2-1; no clear D. The CDR3 loop spans 15 amino acids. Germline-derived CDR1 and CDR2 are SGHRS and YFSETQ. V dropped 3 bases and J dropped 0 bases, with 10 bases sitting between them. The DNA for the CDR3 is TGCGCCAGCAGCTCCCCGCAGAGCTCCTACAATGAGCAGTTCTTC. Encoded protein: CASSSPQSSYNEQFF. Full variable domain (remainder filled in from reference TRBV5-1 and TRBJ2-1): KAGVTQTPRYLIKTRGQQVTLSCSPISGHRSVSWYQQTPGQGLQFLFEYFSETQRNKGNFPGRFSGRQFSNSRSEMNVSTLELGDSALYLCASSSPQSSYNEQFFGPGTRLTVL.